Presented here are 21 T cell receptor beta chains from one specimen sequenced in a study of long-term antiretroviral therapy in people with HIV. The run of the v3.0 immunoSEQ assay was at survey level. Assay: immunoSEQ multiplex PCR; the TCRdb copy retains only in-frame clones and omits some. The table lists about 12,000 clones, 83% of them singletons. Material: unsorted PBMCs, obtained 3.4 years after starting antiretroviral therapy. The receptors were sampled from a man in his forties or fifties with HIV.

CDR3 region: CASSPTSGGSTEAFF. DNA of the CDR3: TGCGCCAGCAGCCCTACTTCGGGGGGAAGTACTGAAGCTTTCTTT. V gene TRBV4-3 combines with J gene TRBJ1-1; D perhaps matches TRBD1 (5 bases). CDR1 and CDR2 from the germline V gene are LGHNA and YSLEER. Between the trimmed V and J ends, which lost 4 bases and 5 bases, there was a span of 17 bases. This CDR3 is 15 amino acids long.

This clone is a singleton in its sample. The J gene is TRBJ1-4, the V gene TRBV11-2, with 7 bases matching TRBD1. V dropped 0 bases and J dropped 7; count of bases not matched to a gene: 5. The CDR3 is 15 amino acids. Looked up from germline, CDR1 is SGHAT and CDR2 is FQNNGV. The CDR3 here is CASSLDQGGGEKLFF. CDR3 nucleotides: TGTGCCAGCAGCTTAGATCAGGGGGGAGGTGAAAAACTGTTTTTT.

In its sample, this clone was seen a few times. V is TRBV29-1 and J is TRBJ1-4; no clear D gene. The CDR3 length is 13 residues. V lost 7 bases to trimming and J lost 10 bases, with 19 bases between them. CDR1 and CDR2 from the germline V gene are SQVTM and ANQGSEA. The CDR3 loop reads CSALFRGRRKLFF. DNA of the CDR3: TGCAGCGCCCTCTTTCGAGGGCGGAGAAAACTGTTTTTT.

The CDR3 DNA sequence: TGTGCCAGCAGCCAAGACCTGGGGGGCGGGGAGCTGTTTTTT. Translating gives CASSQDLGGGELFF. The chain carries TRBV4-2 and TRBJ2-2; the D gene is possibly TRBD2 (6 bases). The CDR3 totals 14 residues. CDR1 is LGHNA, CDR2 YNFKEQ, per germline. Trimming stripped 0 bases from V and 7 bases from J, with 9 bases between.

In its sample, this clone was seen once. The chain is built from TRBV2 and TRBJ2-7; D possibly uses TRBD1 or TRBD2 (5 bases each). Germline assignment: CDR1 SNHLY and CDR2 FYNNEI. With 8 bases removed from V and 1 base from J, the gap between germline ends came to 18 bases. The CDR3 runs 15 residues. In DNA, the CDR3 is TGTGCCAGCGTCCGGGACGGAGGATTATCCTACGAGCAGTACTTC. Translated: CASVRDGGLSYEQYF.

The J gene is TRBJ2-1, the V gene TRBV14; unclear D gene. V gave up 4 bases and J gave up 4 bases, with 8 bases separating them. CDR3 length: 13 residues. Germline V lookup: CDR1 SGHDN, CDR2 FVKESK. The CDR3 DNA follows: TGTGCCAGCAGCCTCAGAGAATACAATGAGCAGTTCTTC. Amino acid sequence: CASSLREYNEQFF. Complete variable domain (other parts from reference TRBV14 and TRBJ2-1): EAGVTQFPSHSVIEKGQTVTLRCDPISGHDNLYWYRRVMGKEIKFLLHFVKESKQDESGMPNNRFLAERTGGTYSTLKVQPAELEDSGVYFCASSLREYNEQFFGPGTRLTVL.

The chain joins TRBV4-3 to TRBJ1-2, with 10 nucleotides matching TRBD1. V trimming: 2 bases; J trimming: 4 bases; junction bases outside the gene matches: 7. Germline V lookup: CDR1 LGHNA, CDR2 YSLEER. The CDR3 spans 16 residues. The CDR3 loop is CASSQSRDRGGYGYTF. The DNA of the CDR3 is TGCGCCAGCAGCCAAAGCCGGGACAGGGGTGGCTATGGCTACACCTTC.

The chain combines TRBV10-3 with TRBJ2-2; D uncertain. CDR1 and CDR2 (germline): ENHRY, SYGVKD. With 7 bases removed from V and 5 bases from J, the gap between germline ends came to 8 bases. This CDR3 contains 12 residues. This chain's CDR3 is CAITDTTGELFF. CDR3 coding DNA: TGTGCCATCACAGATACGACCGGGGAGCTGTTTTTT.

J is TRBJ2-1 and V is TRBV27; 8 nucleotides agree with TRBD2. This CDR3 has 15 amino acids. The germline V gene has CDR1 MNHEY and CDR2 SMNVEV (reference sequence). The V and J ends lost 6 bases and 7 bases, in that order; junction bases with no gene match: 11. The CDR3 region is CASSSSGPDGNEQFF. As DNA, the CDR3 is TGTGCCAGCAGCTCTAGCGGGCCTGACGGGAATGAGCAGTTCTTC.

This clone was observed a single time. This sequence joins TRBV30 and TRBJ2-2, with D unclear. Per the germline V gene, CDR1 is GTSNPN and CDR2 is SVGIG (reference sequence). The CDR3 extends over 11 amino acids. The V and J ends lost 3 bases and 6 bases respectively, with 5 bases between them. CDR3 coding DNA: TGTGCCTGGAGCGGTGCCGGGGAGCTGTTTTTT. Its translation: CAWSGAGELFF.

This clone was picked up a small number of times. This chain links TRBV27 with TRBJ1-2; 8 bases are shared with TRBD1. Germline-derived CDR1 and CDR2 are MNHEY and SMNVEV (reference sequence). This CDR3 has 12 residues. After removal of 6 bases from V and 7 bases from J, the junction contained 4 bases not matched to a gene. The CDR3 sequence: CASRDRGAGYTF. CDR3 coding DNA: TGTGCCAGCAGAGACAGGGGAGCTGGCTACACCTTC.

V is TRBV29-1 and J is TRBJ1-4; D remains unclear. The CDR3 spans 13 residues. The V and J ends lost 4 bases and 7 bases respectively, with 13 bases between them. In germline, CDR1 is SQVTM, CDR2 ANQGSEA. Here the CDR3 reads CSVGWSGREKLFF. The CDR3 DNA sequence: TGCAGCGTTGGGTGGTCCGGCCGTGAAAAACTGTTTTTT.

The gene calls are TRBV4-3 and TRBJ2-7; 8 positions agree with TRBD2. In germline, CDR1 is LGHNA, CDR2 YSLEER. The CDR3 is 15 residues long. With 1 base clipped from V and 1 base from J, the junction kept 3 bases outside the gene matches. The CDR3 DNA sequence: TGCGCCAGCAGCCAAGTGCCTAGCGGGTCCTACGAGCAGTACTTC. Protein sequence: CASSQVPSGSYEQYF.

The chain's CDR3 is CSVAGTAGNTIYF. Written as DNA, the CDR3 is TGCAGCGTTGCGGGCACGGCTGGAAACACCATATATTTT. V is TRBV29-1 and J is TRBJ1-3, with unresolved D. With 4 bases removed from V and 2 bases from J, the gap between germline ends came to 9 bases. Germline-derived CDR1 and CDR2 are SQVTM and ANQGSEA. CDR3 length: 13 amino acids.

The V gene is TRBV6-5, the J gene TRBJ2-5, with TRBD2 matching over 10 bases. CDR3 length equals 15 residues. The germline V gene has CDR1 MNHEY and CDR2 SVGAGI. Trimming took 6 bases from V and 5 from J; bases not matched to a gene: 9. In nucleotides, the CDR3 is TGTGCCAGCAGAAGAGCGGGAGGGCCAGGGGAGACCCAGTACTTC. Translation gives CASRRAGGPGETQYF.

The chain combines TRBV19 with TRBJ2-5; weak D call: TRBD2 (5 bases). Trimming removed 5 bases at V and 1 base at J, with 11 bases between. Germline CDR1 and CDR2: LNHDA and SQIVND (reference sequence). The length of the CDR3 is 14 residues. CDR3 in DNA: TGTGCCAGTAGTCTCACCAGCGGCCAAGAGACCCAGTACTTC. It is translated as CASSLTSGQETQYF.

The chain is built from TRBV5-1 and TRBJ1-2; 8 bases map to TRBD1. J lost 8 bases, V lost 6 bases, and 6 bases had no gene match. Germline V CDR1 and CDR2: SGHRS, YFSETQ. This CDR3 contains 12 residues. The CDR3 DNA follows: TGCGCCAGCAAAGAACCAGGGGGCGGCTACACCTTC. It specifies CASKEPGGGYTF.

This clone occurred a few times. The chain recombines TRBV5-6 with TRBJ1-1, with D unresolved. The V end lost 0 bases, the J end lost 3 bases, and 6 bases lay between the germline ends. The CDR3 loop spans 13 amino acids. Germline CDR1 and CDR2: SGHDT and YYEEEE. Here the CDR3 DNA reads TGTGCCAGCAGCTTGGTAGGTGACACTGAAGCTTTCTTT. Translated: CASSLVGDTEAFF.

This clone was seen just once. The chain links TRBV7-9 to TRBJ2-3; TRBD2 agrees at 8 bases. Germline assignment: CDR1 SEHNR and CDR2 FQNEAQ (reference sequence). V was pared by 1 base and J by 3 bases, with 3 bases of the junction left unmatched. The CDR3 is made up of 15 amino acids. The CDR3 region is CASSLELAVTDTQYF. Written as DNA, the CDR3 is TGTGCCAGCAGCTTAGAACTAGCGGTTACAGATACGCAGTATTTT.

This clone turned up a few times. J is TRBJ2-5 and V is TRBV14; perhaps D is TRBD1 or TRBD2 (6 bases each). Trimming took 1 base from V and 4 from J, leaving 16 bases between them. Germline-derived CDR1 and CDR2 are SGHDN and FVKESK. The CDR3 length is 16 residues. The CDR3: CASSQGRTGGGETQYF. In DNA, the CDR3 is TGTGCCAGCAGCCAAGGGCGAACAGGAGGGGGAGAGACCCAGTACTTC. Full variable domain (missing parts from reference TRBV14 and TRBJ2-5): EAGVTQFPSHSVIEKGQTVTLRCDPISGHDNLYWYRRVMGKEIKFLLHFVKESKQDESGMPNNRFLAERTGGTYSTLKVQPAELEDSGVYFCASSQGRTGGGETQYFGPGTRLLVL.

This clone is medium-sized by share. V and J are TRBV5-5 and TRBJ1-1, with unresolved D. The CDR3 sequence is 13 residues long. The ends were cut back, 0 bases at V and 3 bases at J, with 6 bases in the middle. Germline values: CDR1 SGHKS, CDR2 YYEKEE (reference sequence). Here the CDR3 reads CASSLDAYTEAFF. Written as DNA, the CDR3 is TGTGCCAGCAGCTTGGACGCCTACACTGAAGCTTTCTTT. Combining the CDR3 with reference TRBV5-5 and TRBJ1-1 gives the whole variable domain DAGVTQSPTHLIKTRGQQVTLRCSPISGHKSVSWYQQVLGQGPQFIFQYYEKEERGRGNFPDRFSARQFPNYSSELNVNALLLGDSALYLCASSLDAYTEAFFGQGTRLTVV.